Shown below are 13 T cell receptor beta chains from a single sample sequenced in a study of blood T cell repertoires in COVID-19. Generated by immunoSEQ multiplex PCR, the TCRdb table keeps only in-frame clones and is missing some. Here the sample spans about 260,000 clones, 85% to 90% being singletons. Specimen: peripheral blood. Receptors originate from a middle-aged woman with acute or convalescent COVID-19.

This chain joins TRBV5-4 and TRBJ2-1; 9 bases align to TRBD2. J gave up 5 bases and V 3 bases, and 6 bases lay outside the gene matches. The CDR3 has 15 amino acids. Germline CDR1 reads SGHNT; CDR2 reads YYREEE (reference sequence). CDR3 DNA sequence: TGTGCCAGCAGCTCCCGGCGGGGGGGCCACAATGAGCAGTTCTTC. Its translation: CASSSRRGGHNEQFF.

The rearrangement joins TRBV7-8 to TRBJ2-5; no firm D call. This CDR3 spans 14 amino acids. V gave up 4 bases and J gave up 5 bases, with 14 bases separating them. Germline CDR1 is SGHVS and CDR2 is FQNEAQ. The CDR3 sequence: CASSSFAVAETQYF. CDR3 sequence (DNA): TGTGCCAGCAGCTCGTTCGCGGTGGCGGAGACCCAGTACTTC.

The chain recombines TRBV18 with TRBJ1-2; perhaps TRBD1 as D (6 bases). This CDR3 is 17 amino acids long. Germline lookup yields CDR1 KGHSH and CDR2 LQKENI. V was clipped by 1 base and J by 8 bases, with 23 bases between them. CDR3 loop: CASSPLQGREADIGYTF. The CDR3 DNA reads TGTGCCAGCTCACCACTTCAGGGGCGAGAGGCCGATATCGGCTACACCTTC.

The J gene is TRBJ2-1, the V gene TRBV5-1, with 15 bases that match TRBD2. J was trimmed by 0 bases and V by 4 bases; bases with no gene match: 14. Germline V gene lookup returns CDR1 SGHRS and CDR2 YFSETQ. This CDR3 has 21 amino acids. The CDR3 nucleotides are TGCGCCAGCAGCGATGGGGCCTCCGGGACTAGCGGGGGGTACTCCTACAATGAGCAGTTCTTC. This encodes CASSDGASGTSGGYSYNEQFF. Looking up the rest from reference TRBV5-1 and TRBJ2-1 gives the full variable domain: KAGVTQTPRYLIKTRGQQVTLSCSPISGHRSVSWYQQTPGQGLQFLFEYFSETQRNKGNFPGRFSGRQFSNSRSEMNVSTLELGDSALYLCASSDGASGTSGGYSYNEQFFGPGTRLTVL.

V gene TRBV11-3 combines with J gene TRBJ1-5, with 11 bases matching TRBD1. Germline CDR1 is SGHNT and CDR2 is YENEEA. J gave up 6 bases and V 5 bases, and 18 bases lay outside the gene matches. The CDR3 loop spans 19 amino acids. The CDR3: CASSAWTGGFLMIFQPQHF. CDR3 nucleotide sequence: TGTGCCAGCAGCGCCTGGACAGGGGGCTTTCTTATGATATTTCAGCCCCAGCATTTT.

This clone was detected once. The V call is TRBV7-9, the J call TRBJ1-2; D unclear. With 1 base removed from V and 6 bases from J, the gap between germline ends came to 9 bases. CDR1 is SEHNR, CDR2 FQNEAQ, per germline (reference sequence). CDR3 length: 13 amino acids. CDR3 sequence: CASSLGAADGYTF. The CDR3 DNA reads as TGTGCCAGCAGCTTAGGGGCAGCGGATGGCTACACCTTC.

This chain links TRBV19 with TRBJ1-6, with D tentatively TRBD1 (6 bases). Germline V gives CDR1 LNHDA, CDR2 SQIVND (reference sequence). V was trimmed by 10 bases and J by 10 bases, leaving 20 bases between them. This CDR3 has 14 residues. The CDR3 loop is CATQLDSHLSPLHF. The CDR3 coding sequence is TGTGCCACTCAGTTGGACAGTCACCTCTCACCCCTCCACTTT. The entire variable domain, with the rest obtained from reference TRBV19 and TRBJ1-6, is as follows: DGGITQSPKYLFRKEGQNVTLSCEQNLNHDAMYWYRQDPGQGLRLIYYSQIVNDFQKGDIAEGYSVSREKKESFPLTVTSAQKNPTAFYLCATQLDSHLSPLHFGNGTRLTVT.

At least ten counts were recorded for this clone. The J gene is TRBJ2-7, the V gene TRBV2; TRBD1 aligns across 7 bases. The CDR3 loop spans 15 amino acids. Germline values: CDR1 SNHLY, CDR2 FYNNEI. DNA of the CDR3: TGTGCTCATACCCTAATGACAGGGCCTCCCTACGAGCAGTACGTC. Its protein product is CAHTLMTGPPYEQYV.

Note on this clone: In the same sample, other DNA sequences code for this CDR3. J is TRBJ1-6 and V is TRBV19, with D possibly matching TRBD1 (5 bases). V gave up 2 bases and J gave up 10 bases, with 12 bases separating them. This CDR3 has 14 residues. Looked up from germline, CDR1 is LNHDA and CDR2 is SQIVND (reference sequence). CDR3 loop: CASSITGRGSPLHF. DNA of the CDR3: TGTGCCAGTAGTATAACAGGTAGAGGCTCACCCCTCCACTTT.

The chain links TRBV27 to TRBJ1-2, with D possibly matching TRBD1 (6 bases). V lost 3 bases and J lost 2, with 22 bases in between. Germline loops: CDR1 MNHEY, CDR2 SMNVEV (reference sequence). CDR3 length: 18 amino acids. Here the CDR3 DNA reads TGTGCCAGCAGTTTCCGGGTAGGGGGGGGCGCAGGAAACTATGGCTACACCTTC. As protein: CASSFRVGGGAGNYGYTF.

The chain has TRBV11-1 and TRBJ1-2, with D possibly matching TRBD1 (6 bases). The CDR3 totals 15 residues. Trimming pared 5 bases from V and 2 bases from J, leaving 15 bases between. CDR1 is SGHAT and CDR2 is FQDESV in the germline V gene (reference sequence). In DNA form, the CDR3 reads TGTGCCAGCAGCATAACAGGGAATAAAAACTATGGCTACACCTTC. Amino acid sequence: CASSITGNKNYGYTF. Together with reference TRBV11-1 and TRBJ1-2, the CDR3 gives the full variable domain: EAEVAQSPRYKITEKSQAVAFWCDPISGHATLYWYRQILGQGPELLVQFQDESVVDDSQLPKDRFSAERLKGVDSTLKIQPAELGDSAMYLCASSITGNKNYGYTFGSGTRLTVV.

The CDR3 loop is CATSGGQGSNQPQHF. The CDR3 DNA is TGTGCCACCAGTGGAGGACAGGGGAGCAATCAGCCCCAGCATTTT. This chain uses TRBV24-1 with TRBJ1-5, with 9 nucleotides matching TRBD1. This CDR3 spans 15 amino acids. Per the germline V gene, CDR1 is KGHDR and CDR2 is SFDVKD. Unmatched junction bases numbered 2, after V lost 5 bases and J lost 1 base.

The CDR3 sequence is CASSQGPGLAGKVGTDTQYF. The CDR3 nucleotides read TGTGCCAGCAGCCAAGGCCCGGGACTAGCGGGGAAGGTAGGCACAGATACGCAGTATTTT. This sequence joins TRBV14 and TRBJ2-3; 13 bases match TRBD2. Germline CDR1 SGHDN, CDR2 FVKESK. V was clipped by 1 base and J by 1 base; unmatched bases: 11. The CDR3 runs 20 residues. Looking up the rest from reference TRBV14 and TRBJ2-3 gives the full variable domain: EAGVTQFPSHSVIEKGQTVTLRCDPISGHDNLYWYRRVMGKEIKFLLHFVKESKQDESGMPNNRFLAERTGGTYSTLKVQPAELEDSGVYFCASSQGPGLAGKVGTDTQYFGPGTRLTVL.